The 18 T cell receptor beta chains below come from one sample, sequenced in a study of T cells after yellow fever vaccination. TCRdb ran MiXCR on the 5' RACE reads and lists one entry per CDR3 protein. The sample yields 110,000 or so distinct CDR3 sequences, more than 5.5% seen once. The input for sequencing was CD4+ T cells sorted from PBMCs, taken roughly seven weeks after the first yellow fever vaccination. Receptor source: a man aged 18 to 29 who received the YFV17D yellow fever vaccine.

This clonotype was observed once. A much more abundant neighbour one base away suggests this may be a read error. CDR3 DNA: TGTGCCAGCAGCCCTTGGGACGTCACGAGCTCCTACGAGCAGTACTTC. Protein product: CASSPWDVTSSYEQYF. The rearrangement links TRBV7-9 to TRBJ2-7, with D perhaps being TRBD1 or TRBD2 (5 bases each). Germline CDR1 SEHNR, CDR2 FQNEAQ (reference sequence). Trimming stripped 5 bases from V and 0 bases from J, with 17 bases between. This CDR3 is built from 16 residues.

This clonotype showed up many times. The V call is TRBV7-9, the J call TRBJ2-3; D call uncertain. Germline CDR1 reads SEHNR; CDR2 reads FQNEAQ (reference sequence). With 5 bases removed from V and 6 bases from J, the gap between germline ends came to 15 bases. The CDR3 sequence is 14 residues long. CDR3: CASSPRWVWDTQYF. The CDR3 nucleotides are TGTGCCAGCAGCCCCCGGTGGGTATGGGATACGCAGTATTTT.

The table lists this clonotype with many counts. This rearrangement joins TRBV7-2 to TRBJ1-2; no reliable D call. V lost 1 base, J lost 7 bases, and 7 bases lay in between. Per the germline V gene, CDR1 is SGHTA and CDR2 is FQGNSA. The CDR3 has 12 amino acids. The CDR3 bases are TGTGCCAGCAGCTTAGATGACGTTGGCTACACCTTC. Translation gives CASSLDDVGYTF.

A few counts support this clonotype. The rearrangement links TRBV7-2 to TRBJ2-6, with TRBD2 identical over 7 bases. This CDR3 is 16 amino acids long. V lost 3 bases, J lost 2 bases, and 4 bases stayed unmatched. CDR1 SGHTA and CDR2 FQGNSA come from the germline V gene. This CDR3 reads CASSLRRGTGANVLTF. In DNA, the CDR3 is TGTGCCAGCAGCTTGCGGCGGGGGACTGGGGCCAACGTCCTGACTTTC.

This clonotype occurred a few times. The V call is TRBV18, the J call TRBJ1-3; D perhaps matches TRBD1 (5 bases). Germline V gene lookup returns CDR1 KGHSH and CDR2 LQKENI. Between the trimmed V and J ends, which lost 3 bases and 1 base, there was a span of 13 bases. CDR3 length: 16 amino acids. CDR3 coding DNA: TGTGCCAGCTCACCGACGGGACTCCTATCTGGAAACACCATATATTTT. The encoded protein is CASSPTGLLSGNTIYF. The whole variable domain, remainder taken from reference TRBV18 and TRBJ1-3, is NAGVMQNPRHLVRRRGQEARLRCSPMKGHSHVYWYRQLPEEGLKFMVYLQKENIIDESGMPKERFSAEFPKEGPSILRIQQVVRGDSAAYFCASSPTGLLSGNTIYFGEGSWLTVV.

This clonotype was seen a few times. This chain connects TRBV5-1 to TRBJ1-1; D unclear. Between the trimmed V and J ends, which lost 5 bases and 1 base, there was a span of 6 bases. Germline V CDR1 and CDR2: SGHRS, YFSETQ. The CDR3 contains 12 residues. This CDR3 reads CASRLQNTEAFF. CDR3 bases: TGCGCCAGCAGGTTACAGAACACTGAAGCTTTCTTT.

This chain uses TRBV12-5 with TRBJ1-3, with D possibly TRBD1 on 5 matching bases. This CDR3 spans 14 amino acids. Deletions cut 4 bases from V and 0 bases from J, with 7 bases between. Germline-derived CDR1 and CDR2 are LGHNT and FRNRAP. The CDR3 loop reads CASGSGNSGNTIYF. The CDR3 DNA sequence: TGTGCTAGTGGTTCAGGGAACTCTGGAAACACCATATATTTT.

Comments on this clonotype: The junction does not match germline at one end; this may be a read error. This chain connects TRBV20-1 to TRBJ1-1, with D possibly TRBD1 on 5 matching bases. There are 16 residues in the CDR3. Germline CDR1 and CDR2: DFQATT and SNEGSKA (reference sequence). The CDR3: CTARDRAVTVNTEAFF. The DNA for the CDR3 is TGCACTGCTAGAGATCGGGCTGTGACAGTGAACACTGAAGCTTTCTTT.

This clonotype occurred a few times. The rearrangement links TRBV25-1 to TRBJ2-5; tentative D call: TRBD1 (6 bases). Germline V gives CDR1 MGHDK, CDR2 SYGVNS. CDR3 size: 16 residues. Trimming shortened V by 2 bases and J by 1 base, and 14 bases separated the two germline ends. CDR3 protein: CASSETDSPTQETQYF. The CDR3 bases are TGTGCCAGCAGTGAAACGGACAGCCCGACCCAAGAGACCCAGTACTTC.

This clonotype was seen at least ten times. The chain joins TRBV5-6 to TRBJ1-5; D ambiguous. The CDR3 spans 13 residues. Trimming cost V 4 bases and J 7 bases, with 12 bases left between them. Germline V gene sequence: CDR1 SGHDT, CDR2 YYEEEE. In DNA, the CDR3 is TGTGCCAGCAGCGAAAACTTACACCAGCCCCAGCATTTT. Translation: CASSENLHQPQHF.

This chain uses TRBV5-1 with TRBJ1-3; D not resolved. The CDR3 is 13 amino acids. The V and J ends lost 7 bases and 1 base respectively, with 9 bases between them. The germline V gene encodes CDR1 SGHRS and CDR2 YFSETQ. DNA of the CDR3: TGCGCCAGCGCGCAGCATTCTGGAAACACCATATATTTT. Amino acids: CASAQHSGNTIYF.

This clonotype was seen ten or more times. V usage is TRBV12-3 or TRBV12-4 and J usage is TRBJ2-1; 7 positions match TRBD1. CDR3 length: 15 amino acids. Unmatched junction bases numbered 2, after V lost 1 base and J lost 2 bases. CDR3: CASSLDRGTYNEQFF. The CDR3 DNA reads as TGTGCCAGCAGTTTAGACAGGGGAACCTACAATGAGCAGTTCTTC.

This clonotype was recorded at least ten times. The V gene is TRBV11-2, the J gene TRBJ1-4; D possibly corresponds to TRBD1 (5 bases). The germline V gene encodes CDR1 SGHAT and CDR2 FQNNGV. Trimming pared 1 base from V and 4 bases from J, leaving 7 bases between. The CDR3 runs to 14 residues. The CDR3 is CASSLGQGNEKLFF. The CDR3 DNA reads TGTGCCAGCAGCTTAGGGCAGGGTAATGAAAAACTGTTTTTT.

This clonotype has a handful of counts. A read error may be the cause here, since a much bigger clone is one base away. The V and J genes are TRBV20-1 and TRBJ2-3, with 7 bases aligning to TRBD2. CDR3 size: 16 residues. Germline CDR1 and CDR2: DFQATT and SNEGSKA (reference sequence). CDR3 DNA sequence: TGCTGTGCTAGTACGGCGGGGGACTTGGACACAGATACGCAGTATTTT. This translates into CCASTAGDLDTDTQYF.

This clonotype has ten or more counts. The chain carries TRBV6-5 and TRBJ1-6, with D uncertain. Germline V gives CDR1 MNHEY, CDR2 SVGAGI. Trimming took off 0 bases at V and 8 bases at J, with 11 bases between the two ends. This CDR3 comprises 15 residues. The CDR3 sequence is CASSYSGIMDSPLHF. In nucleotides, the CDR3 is TGTGCCAGCAGTTACTCCGGGATCATGGATTCACCCCTCCACTTT.

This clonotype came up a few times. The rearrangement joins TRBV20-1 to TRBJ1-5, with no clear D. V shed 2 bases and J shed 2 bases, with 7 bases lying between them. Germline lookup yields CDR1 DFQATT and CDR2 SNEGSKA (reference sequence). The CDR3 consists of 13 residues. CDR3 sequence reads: CSARSDGNQPQHF. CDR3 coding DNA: TGCAGTGCTAGATCGGATGGCAATCAGCCCCAGCATTTT.

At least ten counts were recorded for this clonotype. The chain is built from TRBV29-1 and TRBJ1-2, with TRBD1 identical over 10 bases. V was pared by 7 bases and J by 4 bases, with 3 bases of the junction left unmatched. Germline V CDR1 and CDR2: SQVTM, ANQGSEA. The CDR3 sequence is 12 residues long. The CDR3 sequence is CSAGDRGYGYTF. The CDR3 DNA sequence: TGCAGCGCAGGGGACAGGGGCTATGGCTACACCTTC.

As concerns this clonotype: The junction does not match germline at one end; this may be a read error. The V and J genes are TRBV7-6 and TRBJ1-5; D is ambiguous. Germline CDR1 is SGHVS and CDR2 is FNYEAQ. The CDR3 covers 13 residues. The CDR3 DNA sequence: TGTGCCAGGAGCTTCGATAGCAATCAGCCCCAGCATTTT. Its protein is CARSFDSNQPQHF.